This entry features one T cell receptor beta chain sequence. The PCR had 60 Vbeta and 13 Jbeta primers. Sequencing was performed with immunoSEQ multiplex PCR; in TCRdb, only in-frame clones are kept and a portion is missing. The table shows tens of thousands of clones, with over 60% occurring only once. The sample comes from a study of cytomegalovirus exposure and HLA in healthy donors. Germline V gene data show CDR1 as LNHDA and CDR2 as SQIVND (reference sequence). This CDR3 is built from 14 residues. V was clipped by 0 bases and J by 7 bases, with 10 bases between them. The V gene is TRBV19, the J gene TRBJ2-1; possibly TRBD2 for D (5 bases). The source is a woman in her 40s in good health and CMV-seropositive. The sequencing sample was made of PBMCs. Here the CDR3 reads CASSIDREGNEQFF. The CDR3 coding sequence is TGTGCCAGTAGTATAGATCGAGAGGGAAATGAGCAGTTCTTC.